A single sample gave rise to the 18 T cell receptor beta chains below, sequenced in a study of early T cells in non-severe SARS-CoV-2 infection. TCRdb re-derived calls from the 5' RACE reads in MiXCR, one entry per CDR3 protein. The profile shows some 67,000 distinct CDR3 sequences, roughly an eighth of them singletons. The sample was whole blood. These receptors all stem from an adult who was a healthcare worker with PCR-confirmed SARS-CoV-2 infection or an uninfected control (not recorded which).

This clonotype was detected a few times. This chain joins TRBV27 and TRBJ2-7, with a weak D call TRBD2 (5 bases). The CDR3 covers 15 residues. The germline gives CDR1 MNHEY, CDR2 SMNVEV (reference sequence). Trimming removed 3 bases from V and 2 bases from J, with 14 bases in between. The CDR3 region has the DNA TGTGCCAGCAGTTTGAAGGAGGTAGGAACCTACGAGCAGTACTTC. It translates to CASSLKEVGTYEQYF.

Ten or more counts support this clonotype. The rearrangement links TRBV12-3 or TRBV12-4 to TRBJ1-1, with D possibly being TRBD1 (6 bases). Trimming removed 8 bases from V and 9 bases from J, with 25 bases in between. The CDR3 is made up of 15 amino acids. This CDR3 is CASHRGHTGIPQAFF. Here the CDR3 DNA reads TGTGCCAGCCACCGAGGCCATACAGGGATCCCTCAAGCTTTCTTT.

In this sample, this clonotype turned up many times. The gene calls are TRBV6-5 and TRBJ2-4; TRBD2 matches 10 bases. Trimming took 6 bases from V and 4 from J; bases not matched to a gene: 9. The CDR3 contains 16 residues. Looked up from germline, CDR1 is MNHEY and CDR2 is SVGAGI. The CDR3 loop is CASSSHLAGGKNIQYF. CDR3 bases: TGTGCCAGCAGCTCCCATTTAGCGGGGGGAAAAAACATTCAGTACTTC.

The chain couples TRBV28 to TRBJ1-2, with no clear D. Trimming removed 2 bases at V and 6 bases at J, with 7 bases between. CDR1 is MDHEN and CDR2 is SYDVKM in the germline V gene. The CDR3 runs 12 residues. As DNA, the CDR3 is TGTGCCAGCAGTTTAACCCGGAATGGCTACACCTTC. Translation: CASSLTRNGYTF.

The chain combines TRBV3-1 with TRBJ1-1; weak D call: TRBD1 (5 bases). Germline CDR1 LGHDT, CDR2 YNNKEL (reference sequence). CDR3 length: 16 amino acids. Trimming stripped 1 base from V and 1 base from J, with 13 bases between. The CDR3 coding sequence is TGTGCCAGCAGCCAAGTGTCAGGGCGAGGGAACACTGAAGCTTTCTTT. It codes for CASSQVSGRGNTEAFF.

V gene TRBV6-6 combines with J gene TRBJ2-3, with 9 bases matching TRBD1. Germline assignment: CDR1 MNHNY and CDR2 SVGAGI (reference sequence). The V segment lost 6 bases and the J segment 3 bases; nucleotides outside the gene matches: 16. CDR3 length equals 18 residues. In DNA form, the CDR3 reads TGTGCCAGCAGACAGCCGACGGGACAGGGACTGAGAACAGATACGCAGTATTTT. This gives the protein CASRQPTGQGLRTDTQYF.

This rearrangement joins TRBV4-3 to TRBJ1-3, with unresolved D. The germline CDR1 and CDR2 sequences are LGHNA and YSLEER. The CDR3 totals 16 residues. The ends were cut back, 3 bases at V and 0 bases at J, with 12 bases in the middle. The CDR3, as DNA: TGCGCCAGCAGCCAGAGTACAGATAACTCTGGAAACACCATATATTTT. Translation gives CASSQSTDNSGNTIYF.

This clonotype showed up just a few times. The V gene is TRBV29-1, the J gene TRBJ1-2; D is unclear. The CDR3 is 15 residues long. V lost 0 bases, J lost 7 bases, and 18 bases lay in between. Germline V gene data show CDR1 as SQVTM and CDR2 as ANQGSEA. The chain's CDR3 is CSVEDRPGPKSGYTF. The CDR3 region has the DNA TGCAGCGTTGAAGATCGCCCGGGCCCCAAGTCTGGCTACACCTTC.

This clonotype was picked up a small number of times. This chain joins TRBV30 and TRBJ2-3; 9 bases line up with TRBD2. The CDR3 spans 14 residues. Trimming removed 7 bases from V and 7 bases from J; junction bases left unmatched: 12. Germline V gives CDR1 GTSNPN, CDR2 SVGIG (reference sequence). CDR3 protein: CAYIAGAPPNTQYF. The CDR3 bases are TGTGCCTATATAGCGGGGGCGCCCCCCAATACGCAGTATTTT.

This clonotype was recorded many times. The CDR3 protein is CASSPDRDNTEAFF. The CDR3 DNA is TGCGCCAGCAGCCCCGACAGGGATAACACTGAAGCTTTCTTT. The V gene is TRBV5-1, the J gene TRBJ1-1, with 7 nucleotides matching TRBD1. J lost 2 bases, V lost 4 bases, and 5 bases had no gene match. The CDR3 contains 14 residues. The V gene's germline CDR1 is SGHRS and CDR2 YFSETQ.

The V gene is TRBV7-9, the J gene TRBJ2-7; D not resolved. Trimming pared 1 base from V and 6 bases from J, leaving 10 bases between. CDR3 length: 13 amino acids. Germline V gene sequence: CDR1 SEHNR, CDR2 FQNEAQ (reference sequence). As DNA, the CDR3 is TGTGCCAGCAGCTTAGGGCAGAACGCCGAGCAGTACTTC. It encodes CASSLGQNAEQYF.

This rearrangement joins TRBV29-1 to TRBJ2-1; D possibly corresponds to TRBD2 (5 bases). V dropped 1 base and J dropped 1 base, with 5 bases sitting between them. Germline V gene sequence: CDR1 SQVTM, CDR2 ANQGSEA. CDR3 length equals 13 residues. The CDR3 nucleotides read TGCAGCGTTGAAGGAGGGTCCTACAATGAGCAGTTCTTC. Amino acids: CSVEGGSYNEQFF.

This chain joins TRBV15 and TRBJ1-1; D perhaps matches TRBD1 (6 bases). The CDR3 runs to 13 residues. V was cut by 3 bases and J by 6 bases, with 11 bases left in between. Germline V gene data show CDR1 as LNHNV and CDR2 as YYDKDF (reference sequence). This chain's CDR3 is CATSSYRVSEAFF. CDR3 nucleotides: TGTGCCACCAGCAGCTACAGGGTCTCTGAAGCTTTCTTT.

At least ten counts were recorded for this clonotype. The chain combines TRBV6-5 with TRBJ2-5; D call uncertain. From germline, CDR1 is MNHEY and CDR2 SVGAGI. The CDR3 is made up of 11 amino acids. Trimming took off 5 bases at V and 5 bases at J, with 6 bases between the two ends. CDR3 sequence reads: CASSNGETQYF. The CDR3, as DNA: TGTGCCAGCAGTAACGGGGAGACCCAGTACTTC.

The chain uses TRBV27 and TRBJ2-3; D not certain. This CDR3 is built from 15 residues. With 4 bases removed from V and 0 bases from J, the gap between germline ends came to 11 bases. Per the germline V gene, CDR1 is MNHEY and CDR2 is SMNVEV (reference sequence). CDR3 sequence (DNA): TGTGCCAGCAGTTCCCTCACGTTGAGCACAGATACGCAGTATTTT. Encoded protein: CASSSLTLSTDTQYF.

This clonotype came up many times. The chain has TRBV11-2 and TRBJ2-5; D is unresolved. This CDR3 has 13 residues. Germline V gives CDR1 SGHAT, CDR2 FQNNGV. V was trimmed by 1 base and J by 5 bases, leaving 8 bases between them. CDR3 in amino acids: CASSLVPAETQYF. The CDR3 DNA is TGTGCCAGCAGCTTAGTCCCAGCCGAGACCCAGTACTTC.

The table lists this clonotype with a few counts. The chain's CDR3 is CASSLVHQATYEQYF. The CDR3 DNA reads TGTGCCAGCAGCTTAGTCCACCAGGCTACCTACGAGCAGTACTTC. This chain links TRBV7-2 with TRBJ2-7; D remains ambiguous. From germline, CDR1 is SGHTA and CDR2 FQGNSA. There are 15 residues in the CDR3. V shed 1 base and J shed 2 bases, with 12 bases lying between them.

V is TRBV4-1 and J is TRBJ1-6; weak D call: TRBD1 (5 bases). The CDR3 runs 15 residues. Germline lookup yields CDR1 MGHRA and CDR2 YSYEKL. V shed 0 bases and J shed 6 bases, with 9 bases lying between them. CDR3 coding DNA: TGCGCCAGCAGCCAAGATTTGGGGACTAATTCACCCCTCCACTTT. Protein sequence: CASSQDLGTNSPLHF.